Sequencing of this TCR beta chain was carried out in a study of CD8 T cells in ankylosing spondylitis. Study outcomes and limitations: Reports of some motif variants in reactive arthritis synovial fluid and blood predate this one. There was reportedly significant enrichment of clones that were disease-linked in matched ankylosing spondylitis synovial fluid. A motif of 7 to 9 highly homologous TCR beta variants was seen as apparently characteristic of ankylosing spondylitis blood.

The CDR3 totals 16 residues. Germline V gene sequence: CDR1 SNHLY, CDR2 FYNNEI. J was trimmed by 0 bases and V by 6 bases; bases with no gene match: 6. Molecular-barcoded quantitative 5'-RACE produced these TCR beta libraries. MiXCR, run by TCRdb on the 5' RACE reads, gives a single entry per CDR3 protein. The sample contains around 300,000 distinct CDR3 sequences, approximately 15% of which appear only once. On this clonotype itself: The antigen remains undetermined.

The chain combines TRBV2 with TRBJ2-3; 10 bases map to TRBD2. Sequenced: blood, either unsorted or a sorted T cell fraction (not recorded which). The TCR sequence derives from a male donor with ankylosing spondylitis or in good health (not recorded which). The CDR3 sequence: CASRKSSGGSTDTQYF. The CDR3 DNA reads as TGTGCCAGCAGGAAGTCTAGCGGGGGAAGCACAGATACGCAGTATTTT.